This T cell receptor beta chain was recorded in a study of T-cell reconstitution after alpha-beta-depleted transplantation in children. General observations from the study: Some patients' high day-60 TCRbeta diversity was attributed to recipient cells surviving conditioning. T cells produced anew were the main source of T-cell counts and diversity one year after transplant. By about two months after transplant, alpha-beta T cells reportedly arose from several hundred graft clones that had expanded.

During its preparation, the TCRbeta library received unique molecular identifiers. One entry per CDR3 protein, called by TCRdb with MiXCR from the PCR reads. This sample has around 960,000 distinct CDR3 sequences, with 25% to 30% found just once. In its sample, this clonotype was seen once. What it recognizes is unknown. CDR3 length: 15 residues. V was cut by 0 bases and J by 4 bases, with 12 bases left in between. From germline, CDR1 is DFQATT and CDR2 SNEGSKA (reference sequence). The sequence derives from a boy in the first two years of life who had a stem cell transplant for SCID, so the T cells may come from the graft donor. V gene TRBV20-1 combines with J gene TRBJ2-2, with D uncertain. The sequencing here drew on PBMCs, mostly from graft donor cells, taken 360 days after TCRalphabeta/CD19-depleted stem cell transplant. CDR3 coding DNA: TGCAGTGCTAGAGACGACGCCCTCGGCACCGGGGAGCTGTTTTTT. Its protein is CSARDDALGTGELFF.